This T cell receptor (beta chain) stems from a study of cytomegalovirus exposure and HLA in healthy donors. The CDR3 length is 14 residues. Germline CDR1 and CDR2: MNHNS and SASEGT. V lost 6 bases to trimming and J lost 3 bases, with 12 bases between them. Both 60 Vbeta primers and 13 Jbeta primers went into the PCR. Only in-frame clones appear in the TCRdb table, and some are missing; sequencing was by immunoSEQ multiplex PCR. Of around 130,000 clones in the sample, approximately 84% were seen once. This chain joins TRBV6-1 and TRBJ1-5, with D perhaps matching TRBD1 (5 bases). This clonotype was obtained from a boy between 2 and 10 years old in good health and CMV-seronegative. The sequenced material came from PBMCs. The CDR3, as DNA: TGTGCCAGCAGCGACCAGGGTGACAATCAGCCCCAGCATTTT. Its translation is CASSDQGDNQPQHF.